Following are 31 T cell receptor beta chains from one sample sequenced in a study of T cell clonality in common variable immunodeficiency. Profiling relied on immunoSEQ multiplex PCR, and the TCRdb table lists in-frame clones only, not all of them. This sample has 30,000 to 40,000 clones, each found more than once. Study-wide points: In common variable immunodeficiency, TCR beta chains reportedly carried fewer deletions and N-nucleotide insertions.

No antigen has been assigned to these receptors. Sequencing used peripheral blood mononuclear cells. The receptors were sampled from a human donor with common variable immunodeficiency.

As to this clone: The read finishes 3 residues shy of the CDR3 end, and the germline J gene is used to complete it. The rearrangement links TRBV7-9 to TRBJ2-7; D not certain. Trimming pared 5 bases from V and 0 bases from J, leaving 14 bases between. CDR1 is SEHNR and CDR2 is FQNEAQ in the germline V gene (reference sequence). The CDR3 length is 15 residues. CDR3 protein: CASSPQAAGSYEQYF. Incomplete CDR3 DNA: TGTGCCAGCAGCCCCCAGGCAGCCGGCTCCTACGAG.

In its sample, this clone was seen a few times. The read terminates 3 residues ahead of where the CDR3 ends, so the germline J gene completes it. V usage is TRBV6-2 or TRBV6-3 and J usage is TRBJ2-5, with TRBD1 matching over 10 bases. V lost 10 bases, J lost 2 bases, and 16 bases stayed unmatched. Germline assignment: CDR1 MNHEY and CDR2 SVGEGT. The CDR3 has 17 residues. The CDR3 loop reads CATSNPGQGIFQETQYF. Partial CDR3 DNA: TGTGCCACTTCGAATCCGGGACAGGGGATTTTTCAAGAGACC.

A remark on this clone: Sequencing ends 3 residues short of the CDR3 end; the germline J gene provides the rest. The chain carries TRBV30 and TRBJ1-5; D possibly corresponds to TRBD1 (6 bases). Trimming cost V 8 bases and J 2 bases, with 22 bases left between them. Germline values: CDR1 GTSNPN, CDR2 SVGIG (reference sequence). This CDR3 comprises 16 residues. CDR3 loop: CASRQQTGQRNQPQHF. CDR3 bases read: TGTGCCAGTCGTCAACAAACAGGGCAACGCAATCAGCCC.

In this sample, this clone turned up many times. The part of the CDR3 DNA that was read is TGCGCCAGCAGCACAGGGCTCCAGGGTGAAAAA. It encodes CASSTGLQGEK. The whole CDR3 region reads CASSTGLQGEKLFF. The chain has TRBV5-1 and TRBJ1-4; maybe TRBD1 (6 bases). The read finishes 3 residues shy of the CDR3 end, and the germline J gene is used to complete it. Trimming took 4 bases from V and 7 from J, leaving 14 bases between them. This CDR3 region has 14 residues. CDR1 is SGHRS, CDR2 YFSETQ, per germline.

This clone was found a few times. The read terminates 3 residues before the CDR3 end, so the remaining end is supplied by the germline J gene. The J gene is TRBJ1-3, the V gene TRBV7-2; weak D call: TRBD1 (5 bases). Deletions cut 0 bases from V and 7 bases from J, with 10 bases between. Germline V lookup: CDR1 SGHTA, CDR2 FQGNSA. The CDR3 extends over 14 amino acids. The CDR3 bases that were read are TGTGCCAGCAGCTTAGCCCAGGGCCGTAACACC. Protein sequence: CASSLAQGRNT. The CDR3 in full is CASSLAQGRNTIYF.

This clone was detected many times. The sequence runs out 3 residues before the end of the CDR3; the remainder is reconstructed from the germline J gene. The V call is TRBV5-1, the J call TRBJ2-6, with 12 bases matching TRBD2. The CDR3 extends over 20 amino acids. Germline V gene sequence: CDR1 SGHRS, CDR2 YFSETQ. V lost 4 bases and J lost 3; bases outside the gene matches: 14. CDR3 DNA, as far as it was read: TGCGCCAGCAGCGCAGGAAGAGTACTAGCGGGAGGCGGTGGGGCCAACGTC. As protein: CASSAGRVLAGGGGANV. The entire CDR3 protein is CASSAGRVLAGGGGANVLTF.

This CDR3 is CASSLGGLAGAEQYF. The DNA read from the CDR3 is TGTGCCAGCAGCTTAGGAGGGCTAGCGGGAGCCGAG. The gene calls are TRBV7-6 and TRBJ2-7; 10 positions match TRBD2. The CDR3 end is not reached by the read, which stops 3 residues before it; the germline J gene fills it in. CDR3 size: 15 residues. Germline V gene data show CDR1 as SGHVS and CDR2 as FNYEAQ. V was pared by 1 base and J by 6 bases, with 6 bases of the junction left unmatched.

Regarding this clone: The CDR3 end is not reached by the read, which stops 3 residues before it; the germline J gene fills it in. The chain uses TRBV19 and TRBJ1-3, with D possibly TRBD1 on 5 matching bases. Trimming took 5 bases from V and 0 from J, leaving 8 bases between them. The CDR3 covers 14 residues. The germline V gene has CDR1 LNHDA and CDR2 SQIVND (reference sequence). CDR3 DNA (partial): TGTGCCAGTAGTTCCAGGGCCTCTGGAAACACC. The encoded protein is CASSSRASGNT. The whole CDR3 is CASSSRASGNTIYF.

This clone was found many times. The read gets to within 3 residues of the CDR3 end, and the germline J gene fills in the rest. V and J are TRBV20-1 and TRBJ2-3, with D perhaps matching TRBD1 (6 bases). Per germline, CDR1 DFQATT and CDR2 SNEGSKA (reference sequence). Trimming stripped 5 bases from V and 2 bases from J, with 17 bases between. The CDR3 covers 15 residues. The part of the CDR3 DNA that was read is TGCAGTGCTGAGCCGGGACACGAATCCACAGATACG. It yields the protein CSAEPGHESTDT. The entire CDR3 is CSAEPGHESTDTQYF.

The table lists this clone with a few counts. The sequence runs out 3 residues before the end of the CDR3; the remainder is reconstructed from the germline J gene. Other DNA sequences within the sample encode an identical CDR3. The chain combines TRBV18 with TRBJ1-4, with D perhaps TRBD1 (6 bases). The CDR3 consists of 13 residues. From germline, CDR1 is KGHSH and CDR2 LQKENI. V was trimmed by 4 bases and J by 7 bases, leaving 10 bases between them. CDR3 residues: CASSLQGGEKLFF. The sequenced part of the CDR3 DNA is TGTGCCAGCTCACTACAGGGAGGTGAAAAA.

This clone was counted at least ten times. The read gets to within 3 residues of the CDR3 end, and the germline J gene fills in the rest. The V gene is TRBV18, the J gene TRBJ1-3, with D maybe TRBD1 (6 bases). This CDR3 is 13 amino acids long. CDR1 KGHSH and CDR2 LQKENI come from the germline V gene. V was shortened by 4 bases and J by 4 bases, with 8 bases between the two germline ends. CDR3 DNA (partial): TGTGCCAGCTCACGGGGGACAGGAAACACC. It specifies CASSRGTGNT. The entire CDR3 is CASSRGTGNTIYF.

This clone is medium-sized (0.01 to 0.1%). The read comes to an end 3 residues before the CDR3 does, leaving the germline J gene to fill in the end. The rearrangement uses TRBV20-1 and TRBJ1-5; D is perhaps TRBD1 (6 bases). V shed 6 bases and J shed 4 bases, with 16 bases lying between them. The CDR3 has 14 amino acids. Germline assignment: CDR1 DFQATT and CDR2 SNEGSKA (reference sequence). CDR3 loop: CSATGQTRNQPQHF. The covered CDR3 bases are TGCAGTGCGACCGGACAGACTCGTAATCAGCCC.

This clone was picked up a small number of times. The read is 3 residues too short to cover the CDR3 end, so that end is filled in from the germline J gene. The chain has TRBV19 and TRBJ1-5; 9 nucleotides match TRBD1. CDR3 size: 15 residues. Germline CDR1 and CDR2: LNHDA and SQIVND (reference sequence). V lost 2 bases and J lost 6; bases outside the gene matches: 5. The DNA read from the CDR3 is TGTGCCAGTAGTATACAGGACAGGGGTGGTCAGCCC. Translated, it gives CASSIQDRGGQP. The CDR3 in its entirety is CASSIQDRGGQPQHF.

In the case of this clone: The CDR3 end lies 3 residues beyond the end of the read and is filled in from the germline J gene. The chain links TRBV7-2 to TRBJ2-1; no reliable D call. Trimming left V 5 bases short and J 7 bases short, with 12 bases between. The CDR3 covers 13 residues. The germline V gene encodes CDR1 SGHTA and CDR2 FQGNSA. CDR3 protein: CASSPRSKNEQFF. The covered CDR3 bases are TGTGCCAGCAGCCCAAGGTCGAAAAATGAG.

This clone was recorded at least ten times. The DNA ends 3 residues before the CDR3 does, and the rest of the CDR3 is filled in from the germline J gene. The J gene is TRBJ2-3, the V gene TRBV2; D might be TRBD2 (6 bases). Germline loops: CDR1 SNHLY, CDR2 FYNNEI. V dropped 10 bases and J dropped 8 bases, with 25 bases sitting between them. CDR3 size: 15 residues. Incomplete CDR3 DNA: TGTGCCACCAAGCTCGTCGTTGGGGGGATTGGTACG. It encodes CATKLVVGGIGT. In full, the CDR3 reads CATKLVVGGIGTQYF.

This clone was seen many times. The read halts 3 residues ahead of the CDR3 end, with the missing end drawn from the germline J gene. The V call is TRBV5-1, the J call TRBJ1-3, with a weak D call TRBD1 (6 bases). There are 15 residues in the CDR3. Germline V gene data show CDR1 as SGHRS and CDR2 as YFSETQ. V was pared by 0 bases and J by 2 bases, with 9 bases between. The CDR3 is CASSLGGLAGNTIYF. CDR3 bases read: TGCGCCAGCAGCTTGGGGGGGCTCGCTGGAAACACC.

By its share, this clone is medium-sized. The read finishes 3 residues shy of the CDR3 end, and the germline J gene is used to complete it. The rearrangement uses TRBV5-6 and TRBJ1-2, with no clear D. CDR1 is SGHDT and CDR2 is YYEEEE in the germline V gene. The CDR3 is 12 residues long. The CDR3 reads CASSLDGVGYTF. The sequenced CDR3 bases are TGTGCCAGCAGCTTGGACGGTGTCGGC.

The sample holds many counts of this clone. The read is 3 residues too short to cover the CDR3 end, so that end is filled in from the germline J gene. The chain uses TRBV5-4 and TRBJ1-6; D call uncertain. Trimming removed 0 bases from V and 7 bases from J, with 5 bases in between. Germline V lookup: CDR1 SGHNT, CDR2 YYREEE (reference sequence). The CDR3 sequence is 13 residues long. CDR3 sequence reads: CASSLVRNSPLHF. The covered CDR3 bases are TGTGCCAGCAGCTTGGTCAGGAATTCACCC.

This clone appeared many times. CDR3 DNA, as far as it was read: TGTGCCAGCAGCCAAGGGACAGGACCGTACTACGAG. Protein sequence: CASSQGTGPYYE. The entire CDR3 protein reads CASSQGTGPYYEQYF. This rearrangement joins TRBV7-6 to TRBJ2-7; 8 bases map to TRBD1. The read comes to an end 3 residues before the CDR3 does, leaving the germline J gene to fill in the end. The V gene end was trimmed by 5 bases and the J gene end by 3 bases; junction bases not matched to a gene: 9. CDR3 length equals 15 residues. Germline CDR1 reads SGHVS; CDR2 reads FNYEAQ.

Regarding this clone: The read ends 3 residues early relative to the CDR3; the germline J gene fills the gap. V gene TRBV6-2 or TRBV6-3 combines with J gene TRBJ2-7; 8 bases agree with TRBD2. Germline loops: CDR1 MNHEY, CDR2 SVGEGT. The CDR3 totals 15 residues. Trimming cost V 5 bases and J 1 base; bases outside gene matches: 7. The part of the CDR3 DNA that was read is TGTGCCAGCAGTCCCTCCGGGACTAGTTCCTACGAG. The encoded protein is CASSPSGTSSYE. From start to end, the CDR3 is CASSPSGTSSYEQYF.

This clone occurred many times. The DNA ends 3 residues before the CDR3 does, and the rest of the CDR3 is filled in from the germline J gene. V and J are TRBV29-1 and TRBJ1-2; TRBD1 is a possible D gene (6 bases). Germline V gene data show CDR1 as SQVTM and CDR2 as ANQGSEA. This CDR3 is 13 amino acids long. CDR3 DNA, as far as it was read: TGCAGCGTTGAGGGGGCGACACATAGGGGC. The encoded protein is CSVEGATHRG. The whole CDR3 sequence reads CSVEGATHRGYTF.

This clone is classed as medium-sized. Here the CDR3 reads CATMLSGNTEAFF. Partial CDR3 DNA: TGTGCCACCATGTTATCAGGGAACACTGAA. The genes are TRBV24-1 and TRBJ1-1; unclear D gene. The CDR3 goes on 3 residues after the read ends, and that part is filled in from the germline J gene. V was cut by 8 bases and J by 1 base, with 10 bases left in between. The CDR3 is made up of 13 amino acids. From germline, CDR1 is KGHDR and CDR2 SFDVKD.

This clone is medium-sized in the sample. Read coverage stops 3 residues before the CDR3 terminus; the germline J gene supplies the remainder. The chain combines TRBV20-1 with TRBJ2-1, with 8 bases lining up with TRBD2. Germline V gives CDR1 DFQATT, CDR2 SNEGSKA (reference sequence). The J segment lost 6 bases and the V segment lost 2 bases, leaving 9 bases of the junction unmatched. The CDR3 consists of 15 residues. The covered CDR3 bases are TGCAGTGCTAGAATACTAGCGGCAACAGGCAATGAG. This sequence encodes CSARILAATGNE. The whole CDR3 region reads CSARILAATGNEQFF.

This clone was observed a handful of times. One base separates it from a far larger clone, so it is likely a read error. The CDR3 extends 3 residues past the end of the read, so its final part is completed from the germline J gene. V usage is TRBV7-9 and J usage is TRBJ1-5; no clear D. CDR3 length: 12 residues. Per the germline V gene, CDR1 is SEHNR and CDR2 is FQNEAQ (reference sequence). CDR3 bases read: TGTTCCAGCAGCCTCTACAATCAGCCC. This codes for CSSSLYNQP. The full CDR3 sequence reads CSSSLYNQPQHF.

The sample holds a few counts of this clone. CDR3 sequence reads: CASSFNYEQYF. CDR3 bases read: TGTGCCAGCAGCTTTAACTACGAG. The rearrangement links TRBV7-2 to TRBJ2-7; D is unclear. Read sequence stops 3 residues before the CDR3 end, and the germline J gene provides the missing end. There are 11 residues in the CDR3. The germline V and J ends were trimmed by 3 bases and 3 bases, with 3 bases remaining between them. Germline V lookup: CDR1 SGHTA, CDR2 FQGNSA.

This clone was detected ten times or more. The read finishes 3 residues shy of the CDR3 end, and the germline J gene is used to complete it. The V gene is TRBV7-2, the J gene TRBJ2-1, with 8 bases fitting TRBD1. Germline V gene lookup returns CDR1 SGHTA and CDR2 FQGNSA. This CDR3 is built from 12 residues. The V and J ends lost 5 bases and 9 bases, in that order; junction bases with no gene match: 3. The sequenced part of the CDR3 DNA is TGTGCCAGCAGCCGGGACAGGCTTGAG. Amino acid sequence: CASSRDRLE. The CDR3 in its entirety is CASSRDRLEQFF.

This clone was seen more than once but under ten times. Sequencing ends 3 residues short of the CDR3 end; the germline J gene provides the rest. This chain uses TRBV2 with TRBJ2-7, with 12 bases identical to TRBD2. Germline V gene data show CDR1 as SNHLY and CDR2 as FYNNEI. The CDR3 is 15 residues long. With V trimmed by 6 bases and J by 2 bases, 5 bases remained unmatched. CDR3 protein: CASSASGRAPYEQYF. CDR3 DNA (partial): TGTGCCAGCAGCGCTAGCGGGAGGGCCCCCTACGAG.

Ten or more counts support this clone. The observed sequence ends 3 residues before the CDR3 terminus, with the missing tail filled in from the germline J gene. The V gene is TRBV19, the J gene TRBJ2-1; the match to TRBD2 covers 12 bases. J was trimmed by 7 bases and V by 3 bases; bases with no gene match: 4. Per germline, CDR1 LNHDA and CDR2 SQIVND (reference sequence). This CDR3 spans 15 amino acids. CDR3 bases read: TGTGCCAGTAGTATGCGGACTAGCGGGATGAATGAG. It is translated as CASSMRTSGMNE. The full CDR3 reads CASSMRTSGMNEQFF.

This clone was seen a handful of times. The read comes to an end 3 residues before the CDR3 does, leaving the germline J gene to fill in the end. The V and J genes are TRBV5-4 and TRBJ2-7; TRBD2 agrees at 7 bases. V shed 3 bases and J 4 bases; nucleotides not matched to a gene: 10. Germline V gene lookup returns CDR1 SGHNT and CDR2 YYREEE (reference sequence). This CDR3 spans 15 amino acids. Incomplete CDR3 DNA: TGTGCCAGCAGCTCCCCAAGACTAGCTGGATACGAG. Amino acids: CASSSPRLAGYE. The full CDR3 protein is CASSSPRLAGYEQYF.

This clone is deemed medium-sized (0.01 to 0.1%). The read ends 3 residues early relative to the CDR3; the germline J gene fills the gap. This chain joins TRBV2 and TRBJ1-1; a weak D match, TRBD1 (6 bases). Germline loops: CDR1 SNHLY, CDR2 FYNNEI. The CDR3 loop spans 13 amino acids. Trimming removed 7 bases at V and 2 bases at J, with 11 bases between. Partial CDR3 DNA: TGTGCCAGCACCCTGGACAGTAACACTGAA. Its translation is CASTLDSNTE. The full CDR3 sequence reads CASTLDSNTEAFF.

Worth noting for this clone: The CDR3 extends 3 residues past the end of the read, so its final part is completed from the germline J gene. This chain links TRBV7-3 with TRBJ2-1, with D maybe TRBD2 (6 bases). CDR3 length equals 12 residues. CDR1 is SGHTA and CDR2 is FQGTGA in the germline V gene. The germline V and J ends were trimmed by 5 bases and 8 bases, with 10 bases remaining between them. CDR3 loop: CASSPGGYEQFF. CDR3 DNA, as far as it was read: TGTGCCAGCAGCCCTGGGGGGTATGAG.